This T cell receptor (beta chain) was obtained from a study of blood T cell repertoires in COVID-19. Study overall: The samples span acute and convalescent COVID-19 from the United States, Italy and Spain. PBMCs, B-cell-depleted T cells, or T cells were the source of the cDNA or gDNA that made up the material.

Regarding this clone: Other DNA sequences within the sample encode an identical CDR3.

The authors' processing: Amplification from reference gene primers served as the basis for estimated nucleated cell counts. Clones were read by immunoSEQ multiplex PCR, and TCRdb kept only the in-frame ones, dropping some. Clone size and the V and J calls come from that table; the DNA yielded D and trimming. The sample consists of 150,000 or so clones, over 80% of them appearing once. Germline CDR1 MNHEY, CDR2 SVGAGI. Trimming cost V 2 bases and J 5 bases, with 12 bases left between them. The CDR3 extends over 14 amino acids. The receptor was derived from a woman aged 40 to 49 with active or convalescent COVID-19. Sequenced input: peripheral blood. This chain uses TRBV6-5 with TRBJ1-2; perhaps TRBD1 as D (5 bases). Here the CDR3 reads CASSYGAGRYGYTF. CDR3 DNA: TGTGCCAGCAGTTACGGGGCAGGGAGGTATGGCTACACCTTC.